One and the same sample provided the 29 T cell receptor beta chains below, sequenced in a study of technical replicates of blood from several donors. The method was immunoSEQ multiplex PCR; TCRdb's version includes in-frame clones alone and lacks a portion of them. This table has about 83,000 clones, 92% appearing once. Sequenced: T cells isolated from PBMCs. The receptors originated from a human donor in good health.

This chain connects TRBV11-2 to TRBJ1-1; maybe TRBD1 (6 bases). The CDR3 sequence is 16 residues long. V gave up 0 bases and J gave up 2 bases, with 13 bases separating them. The germline gives CDR1 SGHAT, CDR2 FQNNGV. The CDR3: CASSLDGWGTNTEAFF. CDR3 DNA: TGTGCCAGCAGCTTAGATGGTTGGGGGACAAACACTGAAGCTTTCTTT.

This clone was seen just once. V is TRBV7-9 and J is TRBJ1-2; D gene ambiguous. The V gene lost 0 bases and the J gene lost 2 bases, with 7 bases spanning the gap. Germline V CDR1 and CDR2: SEHNR, FQNEAQ (reference sequence). The CDR3 covers 14 residues. The CDR3 bases are TGTGCCAGCAGCTTAGCGCTCGGGAACTATGGCTACACCTTC. This translates into CASSLALGNYGYTF.

The chain joins TRBV29-1 to TRBJ2-5; TRBD1 is a possible D gene (5 bases). Between the trimmed V and J ends, which lost 8 bases and 4 bases, there was a span of 14 bases. Germline V lookup: CDR1 SQVTM, CDR2 ANQGSEA. The CDR3 has 12 residues. CDR3 nucleotide sequence: TGCAGCTCGGGCAGGGCCGGAGAGACCCAGTACTTC. It encodes CSSGRAGETQYF. The entire variable domain, with the rest obtained from reference TRBV29-1 and TRBJ2-5, is as follows: SAVISQKPSRDICQRGTSLTIQCQVDSQVTMMFWYRQQPGQSLTLIATANQGSEATYESGFVIDKFPISRPNLTFSTLTVSNMSPEDSSIYLCSSGRAGETQYFGPGTRLLVL.

The gene calls are TRBV6-1 and TRBJ1-2; a weak D match, TRBD1 (5 bases). The CDR3 runs to 13 residues. Germline CDR1 and CDR2: MNHNS and SASEGT. Between the trimmed V and J ends, which lost 7 bases and 4 bases, there was a span of 13 bases. The CDR3 is CASMGPSFYGYTF. CDR3 nucleotide sequence: TGTGCCAGCATGGGGCCATCTTTCTATGGCTACACCTTC.

The CDR3 is CASSSTGRYGYTF. In DNA form, the CDR3 reads TGTGCCAGCAGCTCTACAGGGCGCTATGGCTACACCTTC. The V and J genes are TRBV7-8 and TRBJ1-2, with a tentative D call TRBD1 (6 bases). Between the trimmed V and J ends, which lost 4 bases and 4 bases, there was a span of 10 bases. CDR1 SGHVS and CDR2 FQNEAQ come from the germline V gene. The CDR3 sequence is 13 residues long.

The V and J genes are TRBV7-9 and TRBJ1-5, with no clear D. This CDR3 spans 14 amino acids. Germline-derived CDR1 and CDR2 are SEHNR and FQNEAQ (reference sequence). The ends were cut back, 6 bases at V and 0 bases at J, with 9 bases in the middle. The CDR3: CASRDGGSNQPQHF. The CDR3 coding sequence is TGTGCCAGCAGGGACGGAGGTAGCAATCAGCCCCAGCATTTT.

Only one count was recorded for this clone. In DNA, the CDR3 is TGTGCCAGCAGCTTAGCCCCGTCGGGGGGGAGGAATGAGCAGTTCTTC. The encoded protein is CASSLAPSGGRNEQFF. J is TRBJ2-1 and V is TRBV7-2; 8 nucleotides agree with TRBD2. Trimming removed 0 bases from V and 7 bases from J; junction bases left unmatched: 8. The CDR3 contains 16 residues. Germline CDR1 and CDR2: SGHTA and FQGNSA.

This chain uses TRBV11-2 with TRBJ1-2; TRBD1 is a possible D gene (5 bases). This CDR3 has 12 residues. CDR1 is SGHAT, CDR2 FQNNGV, per germline. V gave up 0 bases and J gave up 8 bases, with 7 bases separating them. The CDR3 loop is CASSLEGGGYTF. CDR3 DNA sequence: TGTGCCAGCAGCTTAGAGGGGGGGGGCTACACCTTC.

The chain employs TRBV30 and TRBJ1-2; the D is unclear. CDR1 is GTSNPN, CDR2 SVGIG, per germline (reference sequence). Trimming pared 2 bases from V and 8 bases from J, leaving 9 bases between. The CDR3 loop spans 11 amino acids. The DNA of the CDR3 is TGTGCCTGGAGTACCAGGTTCGGCTACACCTTC. Its translation is CAWSTRFGYTF.

The chain links TRBV15 to TRBJ2-1, with 7 bases identical to TRBD2. The germline V gene encodes CDR1 LNHNV and CDR2 YYDKDF (reference sequence). V trimming: 0 bases; J trimming: 0 bases; junction bases outside the gene matches: 14. The CDR3 length is 20 residues. CDR3 nucleotide sequence: TGTGCCACCAGCAGAGATCTTTTAGCGGGTAAAGCCGACTCCTACAATGAGCAGTTCTTC. It encodes CATSRDLLAGKADSYNEQFF.

The rearrangement links TRBV10-3 to TRBJ1-5; a weak D match, TRBD1 (6 bases). V was shortened by 3 bases and J by 4 bases, with 10 bases between the two germline ends. This CDR3 is built from 14 residues. The germline gives CDR1 ENHRY, CDR2 SYGVKD. CDR3 nucleotide sequence: TGTGCCATCAGTGACCGAGACAGGAATCAGCCCCAGCATTTT. Translating gives CAISDRDRNQPQHF.

The rearrangement uses TRBV19 and TRBJ2-7; a weak D match, TRBD2 (7 bases). Trimming stripped 2 bases from V and 4 bases from J, with 12 bases between. The CDR3 totals 14 residues. Germline-derived CDR1 and CDR2 are LNHDA and SQIVND (reference sequence). CDR3 DNA: TGTGCCAGTAGTATATCGGGGGGCACTTACGAGCAGTACTTC. Translating it yields CASSISGGTYEQYF.

This clone was counted between two and nine times. This chain's CDR3 is CASSQYELAAQYF. The DNA of the CDR3 is TGTGCCAGCAGCCAATACGAGCTAGCGGCGCAGTATTTT. The chain joins TRBV4-2 to TRBJ2-3, with 7 bases identical to TRBD2. CDR3 length: 13 amino acids. The V gene's germline CDR1 is LGHNA and CDR2 YNFKEQ. Germline trimming cut 2 bases from V and 10 bases from J; bases unmatched to any gene: 6.

The chain joins TRBV7-3 to TRBJ2-3, with 7 bases lining up with TRBD1. With V trimmed by 3 bases and J by 0 bases, 3 bases remained unmatched. The CDR3 spans 15 residues. Germline V gene lookup returns CDR1 SGHTA and CDR2 FQGTGA. In DNA form, the CDR3 reads TGTGCCAGCAGCTTGGACAGGCACAGCACAGATACGCAGTATTTT. Translation gives CASSLDRHSTDTQYF.

The CDR3 DNA sequence: TGTGCCAGCAGGGGGACAACCTACGAGCAGTACTTC. This codes for CASRGTTYEQYF. This sequence joins TRBV5-6 and TRBJ2-7, with a weak D call TRBD1 (6 bases). The CDR3 has 12 residues. V was cut by 5 bases and J by 2 bases, with 8 bases left in between. The germline gives CDR1 SGHDT, CDR2 YYEEEE.

The V call is TRBV14, the J call TRBJ2-3; the match to TRBD2 covers 9 bases. This CDR3 comprises 20 residues. Losses at the gene ends were 0 bases for V and 4 bases for J; bases not matched to a gene: 17. Germline V gene sequence: CDR1 SGHDN, CDR2 FVKESK. In DNA form, the CDR3 reads TGTGCCAGCAGCCAAGATCTCAAGGTTAGCGGGGGCCCTAGGGCAGATACGCAGTATTTT. Its translation is CASSQDLKVSGGPRADTQYF.

The chain is built from TRBV12-5 and TRBJ2-6; the match to TRBD1 covers 10 bases. The trim removed 0 bases at V and 1 base at J, leaving 3 bases unmatched. Germline V lookup: CDR1 LGHNT, CDR2 FRNRAP. CDR3 length: 18 amino acids. In DNA, the CDR3 is TGTGCTAGTGGTTTGGTCGCGGGACAGGGGTCTGGGGCCAACGTCCTGACTTTC. Amino acid sequence: CASGLVAGQGSGANVLTF.

The V call is TRBV7-9, the J call TRBJ1-5; D ambiguous. The germline V and J ends were trimmed by 5 bases and 2 bases, with 4 bases remaining between them. Per the germline V gene, CDR1 is SEHNR and CDR2 is FQNEAQ (reference sequence). The CDR3 runs to 12 residues. The CDR3 nucleotides read TGTGCCAGCAGCGAGCGCAATCAGCCCCAGCATTTT. Amino acid sequence: CASSERNQPQHF. The variable domain in full, with the rest retrieved from reference TRBV7-9 and TRBJ1-5, is DTGVSQNPRHKITKRGQNVTFRCDPISEHNRLYWYRQTLGQGPEFLTYFQNEAQLEKSRLLSDRFSAERPKGSFSTLEIQRTEQGDSAMYLCASSERNQPQHFGDGTRLSIL.

The chain's CDR3 is CASSLPGTSGSEQYF. The CDR3 coding sequence is TGTGCCAGCAGCTTGCCAGGGACTAGCGGAAGCGAGCAGTACTTC. The V gene is TRBV5-6, the J gene TRBJ2-7; 11 nucleotides line up with TRBD2. The CDR3 is 15 residues long. With V trimmed by 1 base and J by 6 bases, 6 bases remained unmatched. The V gene's germline CDR1 is SGHDT and CDR2 YYEEEE.

V and J are TRBV2 and TRBJ2-6, with D possibly TRBD1 on 5 matching bases. Trimming pared 6 bases from V and 2 bases from J, leaving 8 bases between. Looked up from germline, CDR1 is SNHLY and CDR2 is FYNNEI. The CDR3 has 14 residues. In DNA, the CDR3 is TGTGCCAGCAGAGACAGAGCTGGGGCCAACGTCCTGACTTTC. It encodes CASRDRAGANVLTF. Filled out from reference TRBV2 and TRBJ2-6, the complete variable domain reads EPEVTQTPSHQVTQMGQEVILRCVPISNHLYFYWYRQILGQKVEFLVSFYNNEISEKSEIFDDQFSVERPDGSNFTLKIRSTKLEDSAMYFCASRDRAGANVLTFGAGSRLTVL.

This clone turned up a few times. This sequence joins TRBV10-2 and TRBJ1-1; no firm D call. Per germline, CDR1 WSHSY and CDR2 SAAADI. The CDR3 loop spans 13 amino acids. V shed 4 bases and J shed 3 bases, with 9 bases lying between them. CDR3 sequence reads: CASSVARDTEAFF. CDR3 in DNA: TGCGCCAGCAGTGTAGCCCGGGACACTGAAGCTTTCTTT.

The J gene is TRBJ2-7, the V gene TRBV7-9; no reliable D call. The germline V and J ends were trimmed by 8 bases and 3 bases, with 8 bases remaining between them. The CDR3 spans 11 residues. Germline CDR1 reads SEHNR; CDR2 reads FQNEAQ (reference sequence). In DNA, the CDR3 is TGTGCCAGCGGCAACAGCTACGAGCAGTACTTC. Protein sequence: CASGNSYEQYF.

The J gene is TRBJ1-1, the V gene TRBV9; no reliable D call. Per germline, CDR1 SGDLS and CDR2 YYNGEE. The CDR3 totals 13 residues. Between the trimmed V and J ends, which lost 2 bases and 4 bases, there was a span of 9 bases. The CDR3 here is CASSVPAGTEAFF. The DNA of the CDR3 is TGTGCCAGCAGCGTTCCCGCAGGCACTGAAGCTTTCTTT.

The rearrangement joins TRBV30 to TRBJ2-2; possibly TRBD1 for D (5 bases). CDR3 length: 14 residues. CDR1 is GTSNPN, CDR2 SVGIG, per germline (reference sequence). V was shortened by 5 bases and J by 5 bases, with 15 bases between the two germline ends. In DNA, the CDR3 is TGTGCCTGGGAGAGACAGATTTTAACCGGGGAGCTGTTTTTT. This codes for CAWERQILTGELFF.

The chain links TRBV6-5 to TRBJ1-2, with D possibly being TRBD1 (5 bases). V shed 4 bases and J shed 7 bases, with 13 bases lying between them. There are 13 residues in the CDR3. Germline assignment: CDR1 MNHEY and CDR2 SVGAGI. This CDR3 reads CASSSFDRAGYTF. The CDR3 nucleotides are TGTGCCAGCAGTTCCTTTGACAGAGCTGGCTACACCTTC.

The chain is built from TRBV7-3 and TRBJ2-1, with TRBD2 identical over 10 bases. The germline V gene encodes CDR1 SGHTA and CDR2 FQGTGA. Losses at the gene ends were 2 bases for V and 7 bases for J; bases not matched to a gene: 5. This CDR3 comprises 15 residues. CDR3 loop: CASSLLAGVGNEQFF. The CDR3 region has the DNA TGTGCCAGCAGCTTACTAGCGGGGGTAGGTAATGAGCAGTTCTTC.

The rearrangement uses TRBV29-1 and TRBJ2-5; the D is unclear. Germline V CDR1 and CDR2: SQVTM, ANQGSEA. This CDR3 region has 14 residues. Trimming shortened V by 4 bases and J by 0 bases, and 12 bases separated the two germline ends. In DNA form, the CDR3 reads TGCAGCGTTGTAGCAGCTCTTTACCAAGAGACCCAGTACTTC. This translates into CSVVAALYQETQYF.

V usage is TRBV6-6 and J usage is TRBJ1-5; D is perhaps TRBD1 (5 bases). Germline V gene lookup returns CDR1 MNHNY and CDR2 SVGAGI (reference sequence). CDR3 length: 16 amino acids. V shed 6 bases and J shed 3 bases, with 18 bases lying between them. The CDR3 loop is CASRDHERGANQPQHF. Written as DNA, the CDR3 is TGTGCCAGCAGGGACCATGAAAGGGGCGCCAATCAGCCCCAGCATTTT.

The chain uses TRBV28 and TRBJ1-1, with TRBD1 matching over 10 bases. There are 14 residues in the CDR3. The germline V gene has CDR1 MDHEN and CDR2 SYDVKM. With V trimmed by 5 bases and J by 4 bases, 4 bases remained unmatched. DNA of the CDR3: TGTGCCAGCAGTACGGGGGACAGGGGCACTGAAGCTTTCTTT. It is translated as CASSTGDRGTEAFF. The full variable domain, with the rest looked up from reference TRBV28 and TRBJ1-1, is DVKVTQSSRYLVKRTGEKVFLECVQDMDHENMFWYRQDPGLGLRLIYFSYDVKMKEKGDIPEGYSVSREKKERFSLILESASTNQTSMYLCASSTGDRGTEAFFGQGTRLTVV.